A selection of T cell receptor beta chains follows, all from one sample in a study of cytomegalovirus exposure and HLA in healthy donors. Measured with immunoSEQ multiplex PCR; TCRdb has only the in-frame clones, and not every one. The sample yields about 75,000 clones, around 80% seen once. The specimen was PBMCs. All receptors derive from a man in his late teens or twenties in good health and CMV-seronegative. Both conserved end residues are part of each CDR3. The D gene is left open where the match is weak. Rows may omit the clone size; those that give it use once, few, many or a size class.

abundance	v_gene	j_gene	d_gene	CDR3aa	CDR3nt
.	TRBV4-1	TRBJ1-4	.	CASSQPLATNEKLFF	TGCGCCAGCAGCCAGCCACTTGCAACTAATGAAAAACTGTTTTTT
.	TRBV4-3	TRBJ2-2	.	CASSQDLVVPGELFF	TGCGCCAGCAGCCAAGATTTAGTGGTCCCCGGGGAGCTGTTTTTT
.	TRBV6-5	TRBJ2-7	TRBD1	CASSYTTGESYEQYF	TGTGCCAGCAGTTACACGACAGGGGAATCCTACGAGCAGTACTTC
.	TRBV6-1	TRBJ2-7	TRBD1	CASTPGQGSNEQYF	TGTGCCAGCACTCCTGGACAGGGATCTAACGAGCAGTACTTC
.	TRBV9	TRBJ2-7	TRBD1	CASSITGGSYEQYF	TGTGCCAGCAGCATTACAGGGGGGAGTTACGAGCAGTACTTC
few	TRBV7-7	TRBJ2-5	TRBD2	CASSLESASGGTQYF	TGTGCTAGCAGCTTAGAATCCGCTAGCGGAGGGACCCAGTACTTC
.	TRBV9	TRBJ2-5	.	CASSVGEGAETQYF	TGTGCCAGCAGCGTAGGAGAGGGAGCAGAGACCCAGTACTTC
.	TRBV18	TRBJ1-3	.	CASSPPSAMISSGNTIYF	TGTGCCAGCTCACCACCTTCTGCGATGATCTCCTCTGGAAACACCATATATTTT
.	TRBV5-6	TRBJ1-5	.	CASSLTGTNQPQHF	TGTGCCAGCAGCTTGACAGGGACCAATCAGCCCCAGCATTTT
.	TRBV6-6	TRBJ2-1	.	CATEQGTPYNEQFF	TGTGCCACCGAGCAGGGGACCCCCTACAATGAGCAGTTCTTC
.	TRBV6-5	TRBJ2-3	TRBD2	CASFGGGTQYF	TGTGCCAGTTTCGGGGGGGGCACGCAGTATTTT
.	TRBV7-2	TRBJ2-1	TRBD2	CASSLGYAGGSYNEQFF	TGTGCCAGCAGCTTAGGGTACGCGGGAGGCTCCTACAATGAGCAGTTCTTC
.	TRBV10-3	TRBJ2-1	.	CAIHPWGGASGDEQFF	TGTGCCATCCACCCCTGGGGGGGGGCCTCAGGAGATGAGCAGTTCTTC
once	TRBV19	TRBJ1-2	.	CASSIEESYGYTF	TGTGCCAGTAGTATAGAAGAGTCCTATGGCTACACCTTC
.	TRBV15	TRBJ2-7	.	CATSRDSQETYEQYF	TGTGCCACCAGCAGAGATTCGCAGGAAACCTACGAGCAGTACTTC